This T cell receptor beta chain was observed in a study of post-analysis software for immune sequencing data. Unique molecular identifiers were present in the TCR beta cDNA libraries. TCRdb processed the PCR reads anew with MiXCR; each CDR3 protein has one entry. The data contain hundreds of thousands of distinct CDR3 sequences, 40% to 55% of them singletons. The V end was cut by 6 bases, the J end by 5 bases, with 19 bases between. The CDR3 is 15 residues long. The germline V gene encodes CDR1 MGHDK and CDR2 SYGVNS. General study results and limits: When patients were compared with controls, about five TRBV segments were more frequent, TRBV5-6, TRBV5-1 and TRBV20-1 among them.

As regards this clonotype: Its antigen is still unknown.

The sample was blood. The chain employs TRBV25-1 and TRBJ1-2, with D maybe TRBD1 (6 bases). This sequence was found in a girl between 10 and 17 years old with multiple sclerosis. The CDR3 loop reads CASSSTKGHPYGYTF. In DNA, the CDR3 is TGTGCCAGCAGCTCTACTAAGGGACACCCATATGGCTACACCTTC.